Listed here are 27 T cell receptor beta chains from one sample, sequenced in a study of CD8+ T cells in alopecia areata (dated by TCRdb to the late 2010s). This sample's time point label indicates: 24 weeks on oral tofacitinib. The treatment or condition label on this specimen signifies: oral pan-JAK inhibitor, 5-10 mg twice daily. Libraries came from the immunoSEQ multiplex PCR assay. For TCR sequencing, RNA was extracted from every sample and reverse transcribed into cDNA to serve as template. TCRdb re-hosts the immuneACCESS table, in-frame sequences only. Its copies lack some clones; in the studies checked, an unresolved V gene accounts for under half of them, and the cause for the rest is not known. This sample comprises nearly 110,000 clones, 84% of them detected only once. The leading ten clones occupy under 25% of the sample. The sample consisted of CD8+ T cells sorted from blood, taken at week 24, from a patient treated with tofacitinib. The source is a human donor with alopecia areata.

This chain joins TRBV23-1 and TRBJ2-7; no firm D call. TRBV23-1 is designated an ORF whose function remains uncertain. The CDR3 runs to 13 residues. V lost 0 bases and J 4 bases, leaving 7 bases between the germline ends. CDR3 region: CASSQSPPYEQYF. CDR3 sequence (DNA): TGCGCCAGCAGTCAATCCCCACCGTACGAGCAGTACTTC.

The chain carries TRBV29-1 and TRBJ2-2, with TRBD1 matching over 9 bases. This CDR3 region has 15 residues. With V trimmed by 0 bases and J by 3 bases, 2 bases remained unmatched. Germline V gene data show CDR1 as SQVTM and CDR2 as ANQGSEA. CDR3 sequence reads: CSVEEGQGYTGELFF. The CDR3 DNA is TGCAGCGTTGAAGAAGGACAGGGGTACACCGGGGAGCTGTTTTTT.

The DNA for the CDR3 is TGTGCCAGCAGGCGGGGGGAACAGTACTTC. Residues: CASRRGEQYF. The V and J genes are TRBV28 and TRBJ2-7; 8 bases match TRBD2. V trimming: 6 bases; J trimming: 10 bases; junction bases outside the gene matches: 2. Germline V CDR1 and CDR2: MDHEN, SYDVKM. The CDR3 extends over 10 amino acids.

The J gene is TRBJ2-5, the V gene TRBV29-1, with D unresolved. Trimming shortened V by 0 bases and J by 5 bases, and 16 bases separated the two germline ends. CDR3 length: 15 residues. Germline V lookup: CDR1 SQVTM, CDR2 ANQGSEA. The CDR3 DNA follows: TGCAGCGTTGAAGACCGGACGGGCCCCAGGGAGACCCAGTACTTC. Its protein product is CSVEDRTGPRETQYF. Filled out from reference TRBV29-1 and TRBJ2-5, the complete variable domain reads SAVISQKPSRDICQRGTSLTIQCQVDSQVTMMFWYRQQPGQSLTLIATANQGSEATYESGFVIDKFPISRPNLTFSTLTVSNMSPEDSSIYLCSVEDRTGPRETQYFGPGTRLLVL.

The V gene is TRBV19, the J gene TRBJ2-7; TRBD1 matches 9 bases. The ends lost 3 bases at V and 5 bases at J; junction bases unmatched: 2. The CDR3 extends over 13 amino acids. Per the germline V gene, CDR1 is LNHDA and CDR2 is SQIVND (reference sequence). The CDR3 region is CASSIDRGNEQYF. The CDR3 DNA sequence: TGTGCCAGTAGTATCGACAGGGGGAACGAGCAGTACTTC. The full variable domain, with the rest looked up from reference TRBV19 and TRBJ2-7, is DGGITQSPKYLFRKEGQNVTLSCEQNLNHDAMYWYRQDPGQGLRLIYYSQIVNDFQKGDIAEGYSVSREKKESFPLTVTSAQKNPTAFYLCASSIDRGNEQYFGPGTRLTVT.

The rearrangement uses TRBV30 and TRBJ2-3; 9 positions agree with TRBD2. There are 13 residues in the CDR3. Germline trimming cut 5 bases from V and 4 bases from J; bases unmatched to any gene: 4. In germline, CDR1 is GTSNPN, CDR2 SVGIG (reference sequence). The CDR3 DNA reads TGTGCCTGGGGCGCGGGGGGGTCAGATACGCAGTATTTT. It is translated as CAWGAGGSDTQYF.

Comments on this clone: Germline and junction disagree at one end, which may indicate a read error. The chain couples TRBV10-3 to TRBJ2-7; TRBD2 is a possible D gene (6 bases). CDR3 length equals 13 residues. The germline gives CDR1 ENHRY, CDR2 SYGVKD. This CDR3 is CAITGGLSYGQYF. The DNA for the CDR3 is TGTGCCATCACTGGGGGACTGTCCTACGGGCAGTACTTC.

V is TRBV6-1 and J is TRBJ2-7; D not resolved. Trimming stripped 1 base from V and 2 bases from J, with 6 bases between. Germline assignment: CDR1 MNHNS and CDR2 SASEGT. The CDR3 loop spans 13 amino acids. CDR3 loop: CASSEDLPYEQYF. The CDR3 DNA reads as TGTGCCAGCAGTGAAGACCTCCCCTACGAGCAGTACTTC.

V is TRBV11-3 and J is TRBJ2-7, with a possible D match to TRBD2 (5 bases). V lost 5 bases to trimming and J lost 9 bases, with 14 bases between them. In germline, CDR1 is SGHNT, CDR2 YENEEA. CDR3 length: 12 residues. CDR3 sequence: CASSTFTEGQYF. Here the CDR3 DNA reads TGTGCCAGCAGCACTTTTACAGAGGGGCAGTACTTC.

The genes are TRBV29-1 and TRBJ2-1; the D call may be TRBD1 or TRBD2 (6 bases each). Germline V CDR1 and CDR2: SQVTM, ANQGSEA. Trimming took 2 bases from V and 5 from J, leaving 10 bases between them. The CDR3 has 13 residues. The CDR3 bases are TGCAGCGTTGAATACAGGGAGGACAATGAGCAGTTCTTC. This gives the protein CSVEYREDNEQFF.

The chain is built from TRBV25-1 and TRBJ2-1, with D possibly being TRBD1 (6 bases). CDR3 length: 15 amino acids. Germline V gene lookup returns CDR1 MGHDK and CDR2 SYGVNS. Deletions cut 3 bases from V and 4 bases from J, with 13 bases between. The CDR3 sequence: CASSDGGPRYNEQFF. The CDR3 DNA follows: TGTGCCAGCAGTGATGGGGGCCCGCGGTACAATGAGCAGTTCTTC. Complete variable domain (other parts from reference TRBV25-1 and TRBJ2-1): EADIYQTPRYLVIGTGKKITLECSQTMGHDKMYWYQQDPGMELHLIHYSYGVNSTEKGDLSSESTVSRIRTEHFPLTLESARPSHTSQYLCASSDGGPRYNEQFFGPGTRLTVL.

The J gene is TRBJ2-2, the V gene TRBV7-9; weak D call: TRBD1 (6 bases). The CDR3 contains 15 residues. Per the germline V gene, CDR1 is SEHNR and CDR2 is FQNEAQ (reference sequence). The V end was cut by 4 bases, the J end by 0 bases, with 9 bases between. As DNA, the CDR3 is TGTGCCAGCAGCTCCGGACAGACGAACACCGGGGAGCTGTTTTTT. It codes for CASSSGQTNTGELFF.

This clone was detected only once. The genes are TRBV29-1 and TRBJ2-7; 10 bases align to TRBD1. This CDR3 has 14 residues. Germline CDR1 is SQVTM and CDR2 is ANQGSEA. V trimming: 4 bases; J trimming: 2 bases; junction bases outside the gene matches: 5. In DNA form, the CDR3 reads TGCAGCGTTGGGGGACAGGGGAACCCCTACGAGCAGTACTTC. Amino acid sequence: CSVGGQGNPYEQYF.

The chain has TRBV12-5 and TRBJ2-1; D ambiguous. The germline CDR1 and CDR2 sequences are LGHNT and FRNRAP. Deletions cut 3 bases from V and 8 bases from J, with 14 bases between. This CDR3 contains 14 residues. CDR3 sequence (DNA): TGTGCTAGTGGTTTCGACTTGCCGCAGGATGAGCAGTTCTTC. It is translated as CASGFDLPQDEQFF.

The chain carries TRBV6-5 and TRBJ2-2; the D gene is possibly TRBD2 (5 bases). V was pared by 2 bases and J by 7 bases, with 14 bases between. The CDR3 contains 15 residues. Germline V gives CDR1 MNHEY, CDR2 SVGAGI. This CDR3 reads CASSYGESSGGELFF. CDR3 sequence (DNA): TGTGCCAGCAGTTACGGGGAGAGCAGCGGCGGGGAGCTGTTTTTT.

J is TRBJ2-7 and V is TRBV5-6; D tentatively reads TRBD1 or TRBD2 (5 bases each). V lost 4 bases and J 2 bases, leaving 22 bases between the germline ends. From germline, CDR1 is SGHDT and CDR2 YYEEEE. The CDR3 is 17 amino acids. The CDR3 DNA is TGTGCCAGCAGCAGTGAGCCGGGACCCCGCCAACCCTACGAGCAGTACTTC. Translating it yields CASSSEPGPRQPYEQYF.

The chain combines TRBV27 with TRBJ2-1; the match to TRBD1 covers 10 bases. Germline loops: CDR1 MNHEY, CDR2 SMNVEV (reference sequence). The CDR3 is 16 amino acids. V shed 5 bases and J 8 bases; nucleotides not matched to a gene: 12. CDR3 region: CASSGPGQGNWDEQFF. CDR3 nucleotide sequence: TGTGCCAGCAGTGGTCCGGGACAGGGGAATTGGGATGAGCAGTTCTTC.

V gene TRBV5-1 combines with J gene TRBJ2-1, with 7 bases lining up with TRBD1. Germline lookup yields CDR1 SGHRS and CDR2 YFSETQ. J was trimmed by 4 bases and V by 3 bases; bases with no gene match: 1. The CDR3 spans 13 residues. The CDR3 region has the DNA TGCGCCAGCAGCTCGACAGGGTACAATGAGCAGTTCTTC. This sequence encodes CASSSTGYNEQFF. The full variable domain, rest sourced from reference TRBV5-1 and TRBJ2-1, is KAGVTQTPRYLIKTRGQQVTLSCSPISGHRSVSWYQQTPGQGLQFLFEYFSETQRNKGNFPGRFSGRQFSNSRSEMNVSTLELGDSALYLCASSSTGYNEQFFGPGTRLTVL.

The rearrangement links TRBV4-1 to TRBJ2-2; D is tentatively TRBD1 or TRBD2 (5 bases each). Trimming pared 0 bases from V and 1 base from J, leaving 9 bases between. Germline V gene sequence: CDR1 MGHRA, CDR2 YSYEKL. The CDR3 consists of 16 residues. CDR3 sequence (DNA): TGCGCCAGCAGCCAAGAAGGGGACCTGAACACCGGGGAGCTGTTTTTT. As protein: CASSQEGDLNTGELFF.

The rearrangement joins TRBV13 to TRBJ2-1; D unresolved. The CDR3 has 12 amino acids. CDR1 PRHDT and CDR2 FYEKMQ come from the germline V gene (reference sequence). V lost 1 base to trimming and J lost 8 bases, with 6 bases between them. The CDR3 here is CASSLESDEQFF. DNA for the CDR3: TGTGCCAGCAGCTTAGAAAGTGATGAGCAGTTCTTC.

The rearrangement joins TRBV5-1 to TRBJ1-1; D gene ambiguous. The CDR3 runs to 14 residues. V lost 0 bases, J lost 4 bases, and 10 bases lay in between. CDR1 is SGHRS, CDR2 YFSETQ, per germline. The CDR3 loop reads CASSLGTSSTEAFF. The CDR3, as DNA: TGCGCCAGCAGCTTGGGAACGAGCTCCACTGAAGCTTTCTTT. Using reference TRBV5-1 and TRBJ1-1 for the parts outside the CDR3, the full variable domain is KAGVTQTPRYLIKTRGQQVTLSCSPISGHRSVSWYQQTPGQGLQFLFEYFSETQRNKGNFPGRFSGRQFSNSRSEMNVSTLELGDSALYLCASSLGTSSTEAFFGQGTRLTVV.

This chain uses TRBV29-1 with TRBJ1-1, with a tentative D call TRBD1 (6 bases). Germline CDR1 reads SQVTM; CDR2 reads ANQGSEA. This CDR3 is 14 amino acids long. V lost 8 bases to trimming and J lost 3 bases, with 19 bases between them. CDR3 in DNA: TGCAGCCTCCGCCCGGGGGGCCGGGACACTGAAGCTTTCTTT. It specifies CSLRPGGRDTEAFF.

The rearrangement links TRBV29-1 to TRBJ1-2; a weak D match, TRBD1 (6 bases). CDR3 length: 11 residues. CDR1 and CDR2 (germline): SQVTM, ANQGSEA. V shed 4 bases and J shed 8 bases, with 11 bases lying between them. DNA of the CDR3: TGCAGCGTTGGCGGGGGGCAGGGCTACACCTTC. Translated, it gives CSVGGGQGYTF.

The table lists this clone with a count of one. The chain is built from TRBV4-1 and TRBJ2-7; no firm D call. The CDR3 runs to 15 residues. Deletions cut 0 bases from V and 0 bases from J, with 9 bases between. From germline, CDR1 is MGHRA and CDR2 YSYEKL. Written as DNA, the CDR3 is TGCGCCAGCAGCCAAGAGGCGAGGAGCTCCTACGAGCAGTACTTC. This codes for CASSQEARSSYEQYF.

This clone was observed once. CDR3 bases: TGTGCCAGCAGCAAAGAGGGAGGAGGGGGCCTCAATCAGCCCCAGCATTTT. Its protein product is CASSKEGGGGLNQPQHF. The rearrangement links TRBV21-1 to TRBJ1-5; TRBD1, the D gene given by the table, was not confirmed from the DNA. TRBV21-1 corresponds to a pseudogene. The length of the CDR3 is 17 residues.

For the CDR3, the DNA is TGTGCCAGCAGCTTAGGGGGCAGGGGGGTCACTGAAGCTTTCTTT. Residues: CASSLGGRGVTEAFF. The rearrangement uses TRBV7-2 and TRBJ1-1, with 7 nucleotides matching TRBD1. CDR1 is SGHTA, CDR2 FQGNSA, per germline. This CDR3 is 15 amino acids long. J lost 4 bases, V lost 1 base, and 6 bases had no gene match. Variable domain in full (rest from reference TRBV7-2 and TRBJ1-1): GAGVSQSPSNKVTEKGKDVELRCDPISGHTALYWYRQSLGQGLEFLIYFQGNSAPDKSGLPSDRFSAERTGGSVSTLTIQRTQQEDSAVYLCASSLGGRGVTEAFFGQGTRLTVV.

V gene TRBV29-1 combines with J gene TRBJ2-5; 8 bases are a match to TRBD2. The tail of the sequence fits TRBJ2-7 better, so the J call may be wrong. The germline V gene encodes CDR1 SQVTM and CDR2 ANQGSEA. The CDR3 spans 16 residues. The CDR3 DNA reads TGCAGCGTTGATGGGGCGGGGGGACCTACCTCCTACGAGCAGTACTTC. Translated, it gives CSVDGAGGPTSYEQYF.